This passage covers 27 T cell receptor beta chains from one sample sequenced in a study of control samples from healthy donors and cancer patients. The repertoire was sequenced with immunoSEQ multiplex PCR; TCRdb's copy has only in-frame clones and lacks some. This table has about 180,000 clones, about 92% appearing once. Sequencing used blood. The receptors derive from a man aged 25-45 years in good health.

The CDR3 DNA reads TGTGCCAGCAGCCAATTCGGGGAGGCGATCACAGATACGCAGTATTTT. The encoded protein is CASSQFGEAITDTQYF. The V call is TRBV7-3, the J call TRBJ2-3; D possibly corresponds to TRBD2 (6 bases). The CDR3 totals 16 residues. Per the germline V gene, CDR1 is SGHTA and CDR2 is FQGTGA. V was cut by 5 bases and J by 2 bases, with 17 bases left in between.

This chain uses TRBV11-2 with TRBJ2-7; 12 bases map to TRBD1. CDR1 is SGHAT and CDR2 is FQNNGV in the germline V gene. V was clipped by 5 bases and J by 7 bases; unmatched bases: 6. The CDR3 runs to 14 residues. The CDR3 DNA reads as TGTGCCAGCAGCGTGGGACAGGGGGCATGGGAGCAGTACTTC. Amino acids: CASSVGQGAWEQYF.

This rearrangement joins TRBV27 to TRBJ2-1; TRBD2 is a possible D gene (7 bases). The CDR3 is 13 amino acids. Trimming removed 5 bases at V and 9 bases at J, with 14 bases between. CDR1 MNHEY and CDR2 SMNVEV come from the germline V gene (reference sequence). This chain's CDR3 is CASSVGGAGEQFF. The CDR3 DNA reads TGTGCCAGCAGTGTAGGGGGGGCGGGTGAGCAGTTCTTC.

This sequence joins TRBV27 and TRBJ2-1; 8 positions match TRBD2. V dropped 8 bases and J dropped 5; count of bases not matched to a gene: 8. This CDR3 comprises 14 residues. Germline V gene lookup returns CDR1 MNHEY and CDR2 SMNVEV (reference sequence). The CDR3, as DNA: TGTGCCAGCTCCTTGGGGACTAGGGACAATGAGCAGTTCTTC. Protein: CASSLGTRDNEQFF.

The CDR3 loop reads CASSELRDDYEKLFF. The CDR3 DNA reads as TGTGCCAGCAGCGAACTCCGGGACGATTATGAAAAACTGTTTTTT. The chain has TRBV9 and TRBJ1-4; tentative D call: TRBD1 (5 bases). V was cut by 3 bases and J by 6 bases, with 15 bases left in between. This CDR3 comprises 15 residues. CDR1 is SGDLS, CDR2 YYNGEE, per germline.

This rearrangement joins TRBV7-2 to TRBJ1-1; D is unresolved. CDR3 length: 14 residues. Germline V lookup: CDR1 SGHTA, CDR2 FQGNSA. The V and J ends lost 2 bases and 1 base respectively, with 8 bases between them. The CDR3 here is CASSLSNRNTEAFF. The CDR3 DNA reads TGTGCCAGCAGCTTAAGTAATAGGAACACTGAAGCTTTCTTT.

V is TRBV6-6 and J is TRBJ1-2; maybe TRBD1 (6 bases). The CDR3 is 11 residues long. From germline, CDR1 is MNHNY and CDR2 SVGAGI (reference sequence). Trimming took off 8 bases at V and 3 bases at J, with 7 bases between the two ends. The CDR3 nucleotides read TGTGCCAGCTCAGGGGACTATGGCTACACCTTC. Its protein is CASSGDYGYTF.

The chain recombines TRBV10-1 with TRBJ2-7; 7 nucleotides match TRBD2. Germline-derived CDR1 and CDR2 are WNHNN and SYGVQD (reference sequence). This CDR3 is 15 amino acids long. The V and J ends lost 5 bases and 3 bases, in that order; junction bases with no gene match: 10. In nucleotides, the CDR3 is TGCGCCAGCAGTCGCGAAGGACTAGGAGGCTACGAGCAGTACTTC. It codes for CASSREGLGGYEQYF.

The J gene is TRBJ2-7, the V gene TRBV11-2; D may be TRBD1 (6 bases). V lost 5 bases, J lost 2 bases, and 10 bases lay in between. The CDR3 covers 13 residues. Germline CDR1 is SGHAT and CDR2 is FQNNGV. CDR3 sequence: CASSQGQPYEQYF. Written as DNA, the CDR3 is TGTGCCAGCAGCCAAGGACAGCCCTACGAGCAGTACTTC.

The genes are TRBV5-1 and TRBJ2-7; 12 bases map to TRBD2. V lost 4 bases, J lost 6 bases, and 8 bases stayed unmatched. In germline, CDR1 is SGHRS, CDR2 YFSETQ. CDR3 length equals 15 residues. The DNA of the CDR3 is TGCGCCAGCAGCGAATCTAGCGGGGGGGCAGGCGAGCAGTACTTC. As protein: CASSESSGGAGEQYF.

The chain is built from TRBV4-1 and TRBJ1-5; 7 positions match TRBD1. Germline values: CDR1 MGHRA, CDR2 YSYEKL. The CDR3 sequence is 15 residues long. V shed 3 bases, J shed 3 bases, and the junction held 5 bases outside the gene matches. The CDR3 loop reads CASSHSTGFNQPQHF. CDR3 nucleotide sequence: TGCGCCAGCAGCCACTCGACAGGGTTCAATCAGCCCCAGCATTTT.

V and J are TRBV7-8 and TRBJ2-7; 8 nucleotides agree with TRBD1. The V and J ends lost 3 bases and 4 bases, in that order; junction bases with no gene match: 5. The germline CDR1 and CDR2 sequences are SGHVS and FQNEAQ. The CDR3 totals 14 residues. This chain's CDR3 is CASSFQTGVYEQYF. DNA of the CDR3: TGTGCCAGCAGCTTCCAGACAGGGGTGTACGAGCAGTACTTC. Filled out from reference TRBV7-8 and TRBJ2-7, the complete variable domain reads GAGVSQSPRYKVAKRGQDVALRCDPISGHVSLFWYQQALGQGPEFLTYFQNEAQLDKSGLPSDRFFAERPEGSVSTLKIQRTQQEDSAVYLCASSFQTGVYEQYFGPGTRLTVT.

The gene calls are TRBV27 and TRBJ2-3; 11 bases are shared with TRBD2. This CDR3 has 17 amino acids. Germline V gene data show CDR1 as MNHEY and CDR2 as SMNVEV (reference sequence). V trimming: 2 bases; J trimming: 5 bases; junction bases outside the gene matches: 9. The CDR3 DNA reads TGTGCCAGCAGTTTAACAACTAGCGGGGGCAATAGAGATACGCAGTATTTT. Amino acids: CASSLTTSGGNRDTQYF.

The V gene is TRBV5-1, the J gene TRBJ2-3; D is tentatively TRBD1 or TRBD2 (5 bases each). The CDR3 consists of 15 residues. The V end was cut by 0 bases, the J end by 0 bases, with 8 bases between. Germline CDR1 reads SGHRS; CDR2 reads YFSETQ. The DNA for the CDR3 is TGCGCCAGCAGCTTGGGAGGGGCTAGCACAGATACGCAGTATTTT. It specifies CASSLGGASTDTQYF.

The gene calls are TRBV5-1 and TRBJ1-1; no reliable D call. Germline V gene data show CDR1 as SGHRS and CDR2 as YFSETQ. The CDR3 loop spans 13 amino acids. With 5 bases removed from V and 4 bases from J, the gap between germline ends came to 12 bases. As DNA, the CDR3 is TGCGCCAGCAGTCGAGAGGAGCCCACTGAAGCTTTCTTT. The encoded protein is CASSREEPTEAFF.

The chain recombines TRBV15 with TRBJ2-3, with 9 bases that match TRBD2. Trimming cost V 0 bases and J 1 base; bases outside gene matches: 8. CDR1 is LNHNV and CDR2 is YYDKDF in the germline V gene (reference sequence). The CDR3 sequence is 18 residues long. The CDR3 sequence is CATSRDRSGGSGTDTQYF. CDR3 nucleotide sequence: TGTGCCACCAGCAGAGATCGTAGCGGGGGATCTGGCACAGATACGCAGTATTTT.

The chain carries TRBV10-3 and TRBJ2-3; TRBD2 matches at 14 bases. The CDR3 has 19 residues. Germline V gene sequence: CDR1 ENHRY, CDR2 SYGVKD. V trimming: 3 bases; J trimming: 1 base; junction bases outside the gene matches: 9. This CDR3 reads CAISDSRLAGGRGTDTQYF. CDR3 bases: TGTGCCATCAGTGATAGTAGACTAGCGGGGGGGCGGGGCACAGATACGCAGTATTTT.

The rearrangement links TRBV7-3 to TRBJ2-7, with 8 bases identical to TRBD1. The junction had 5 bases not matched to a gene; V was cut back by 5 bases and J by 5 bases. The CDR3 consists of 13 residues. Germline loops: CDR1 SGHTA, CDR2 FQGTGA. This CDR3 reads CASSNGQGHEQYF. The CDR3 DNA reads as TGTGCCAGCAGCAACGGACAGGGCCACGAGCAGTACTTC.

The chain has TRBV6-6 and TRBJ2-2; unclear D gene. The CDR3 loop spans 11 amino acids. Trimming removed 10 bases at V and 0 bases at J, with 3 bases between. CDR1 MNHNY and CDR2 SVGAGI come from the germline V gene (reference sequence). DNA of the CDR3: TGTGCCATCACGAACACCGGGGAGCTGTTTTTT. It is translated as CAITNTGELFF.

This CDR3 reads CASSQGGGYGYTF. In nucleotides, the CDR3 is TGTGCCAGCAGCCAAGGGGGGGGCTATGGCTACACCTTC. The chain uses TRBV14 and TRBJ1-2; TRBD1 might be the D (5 bases). V shed 1 base and J shed 4 bases, with 7 bases lying between them. The CDR3 has 13 amino acids. Germline loops: CDR1 SGHDN, CDR2 FVKESK.

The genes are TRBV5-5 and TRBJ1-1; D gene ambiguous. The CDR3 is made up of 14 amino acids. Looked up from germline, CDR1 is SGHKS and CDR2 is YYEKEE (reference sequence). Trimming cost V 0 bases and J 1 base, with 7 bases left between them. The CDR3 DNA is TGTGCCAGCAGCTTGGCGAGCCCGAACACTGAAGCTTTCTTT. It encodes CASSLASPNTEAFF.

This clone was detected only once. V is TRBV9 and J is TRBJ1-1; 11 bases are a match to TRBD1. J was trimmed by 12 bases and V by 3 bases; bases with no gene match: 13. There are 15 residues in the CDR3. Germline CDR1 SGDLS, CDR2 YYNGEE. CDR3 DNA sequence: TGTGCCAGCAGCGCAGGACAGGGGGCCGCAGGTCCGACTTTCTTT. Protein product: CASSAGQGAAGPTFF.

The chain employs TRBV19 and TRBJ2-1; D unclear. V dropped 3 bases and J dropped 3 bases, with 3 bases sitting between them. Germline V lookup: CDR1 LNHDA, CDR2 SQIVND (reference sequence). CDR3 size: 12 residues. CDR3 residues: CASSIFYNEQFF. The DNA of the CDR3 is TGTGCCAGTAGTATCTTCTACAATGAGCAGTTCTTC.

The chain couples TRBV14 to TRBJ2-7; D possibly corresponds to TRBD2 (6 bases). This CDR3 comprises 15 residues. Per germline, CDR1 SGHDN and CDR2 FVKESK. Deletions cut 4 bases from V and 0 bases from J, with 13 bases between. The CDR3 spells CASSPPGLTSYEQYF. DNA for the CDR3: TGTGCCAGCAGCCCTCCGGGACTCACCTCCTACGAGCAGTACTTC.

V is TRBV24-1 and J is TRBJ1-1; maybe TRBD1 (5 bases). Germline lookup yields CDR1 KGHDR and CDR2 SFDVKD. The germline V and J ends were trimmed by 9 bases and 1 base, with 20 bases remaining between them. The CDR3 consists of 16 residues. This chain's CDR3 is CATRGGTQSSNTEAFF. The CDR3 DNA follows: TGTGCCACCCGGGGCGGGACTCAATCGTCGAACACTGAAGCTTTCTTT.

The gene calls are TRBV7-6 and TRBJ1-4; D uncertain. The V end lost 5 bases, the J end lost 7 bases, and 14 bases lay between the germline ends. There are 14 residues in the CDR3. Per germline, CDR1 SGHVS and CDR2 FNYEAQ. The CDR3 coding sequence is TGTGCCAGCAGCCAACTAGTGGGCGGTGAAAAACTGTTTTTT. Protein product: CASSQLVGGEKLFF.

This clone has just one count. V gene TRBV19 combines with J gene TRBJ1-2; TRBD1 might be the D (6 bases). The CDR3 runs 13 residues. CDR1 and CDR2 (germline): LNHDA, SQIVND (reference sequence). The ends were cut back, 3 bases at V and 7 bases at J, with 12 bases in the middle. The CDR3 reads CASSIMGGRGYTF. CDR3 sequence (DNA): TGTGCCAGTAGTATCATGGGGGGCCGTGGCTACACCTTC.